This T cell receptor (beta chain) came from a study of blood T cell repertoires in COVID-19. Study at large: Material from acute and convalescent COVID-19 was sourced from the United States, Italy and Spain. In each case, the material was cDNA or gDNA derived from T cells, B-cell-depleted T cells, or PBMCs.

In the study's own analysis: Nucleated cell number was recorded as an estimate derived from reference gene primer amplification. Clones were sequenced by immunoSEQ multiplex PCR, and TCRdb holds only the in-frame ones, with some missing. That table supplies the V and J calls and clone size; D and trimming were determined from the DNA. The table lists roughly 250,000 clones, over 80% of them singletons. V was trimmed by 0 bases and J by 1 base, leaving 12 bases between them. The V gene's germline CDR1 is GTSNPN and CDR2 SVGIG (reference sequence). The CDR3 is 16 amino acids. The rearrangement uses TRBV30 and TRBJ2-2, with D unclear. This TCR was recovered from a woman aged 40-49 years with acute or convalescent COVID-19. Sequenced input: peripheral blood. CDR3 bases: TGTGCCTGGAGTGTACGTCAGGTCCTGAACACCGGGGAGCTGTTTTTT. As protein: CAWSVRQVLNTGELFF.